This TCR beta chain was profiled in a study of OX40 agonist ivuxolimab in advanced cancers. The overall study: The dose-escalation cohort was approximately 85% male, with a mean age of 60 years, ranging roughly 23 to 85. Three patients, one with hepatocellular carcinoma and two with cutaneous melanoma, achieved partial responses.

The V and J ends lost 0 bases and 10 bases respectively, with 16 bases between them. Germline CDR1 is LGHNA and CDR2 is YNFKEQ. This CDR3 is 15 amino acids long. Data came from immunoSEQ multiplex PCR; TCRdb stores just in-frame clones and leaves some out. The sample has more than 50,000 clones, about 86% seen once. Study-level results: CD8+ T cells were the subset that, on average, had more expanded clones than CD4+.

The sample holds a few counts of this clone. What it binds is unknown. The TCR was taken from an adult with an advanced solid tumor such as melanoma, head and neck, liver or kidney cancer. This specimen was CD4+ or CD8+ T cells sorted from blood, taken in a trial of the OX40 agonist ivuxolimab. The chain has TRBV4-2 and TRBJ1-5, with a tentative D call TRBD1 (5 bases). This CDR3 is CASSQERGRAVPQHF. CDR3 nucleotides: TGTGCCAGCAGCCAAGAAAGGGGCCGCGCAGTACCCCAGCATTTT.